The 22 T cell receptor beta chains below all came from one sample that was sequenced in a study of CD8+ T cells in alopecia areata (dated by TCRdb to the late 2010s). Libraries came from the immunoSEQ multiplex PCR assay. For TCR sequencing, RNA was extracted from every sample and reverse transcribed into cDNA to serve as template. What TCRdb holds here is the immuneACCESS table cut down to in-frame rearrangements. Part of the clones is not present; checked against another copy, under half of the missing clones reflect an unresolved V gene, and the others are unexplained. A total of 110,000 to 150,000 clones appear in this sample, about three fifths of them only once. Of the sample, around 6% falls within the top ten clones. The time point label on this specimen signifies: baseline before oral tofacitinib. This sample comprised CD4+ T cells sorted from blood, obtained at week 0. Source of these receptors: a human donor with alopecia areata.

The genes are TRBV30 and TRBJ1-6; D is unresolved. The CDR3 loop spans 13 amino acids. Germline V gives CDR1 GTSNPN, CDR2 SVGIG (reference sequence). V lost 1 base, J lost 8 bases, and 9 bases lay in between. CDR3: CAWSGAGDSPLHF. The CDR3 DNA reads as TGTGCCTGGAGTGGGGCGGGAGATTCACCCCTCCACTTT.

The chain couples TRBV9 to TRBJ1-5; possibly TRBD1 for D (5 bases). The CDR3 extends over 15 amino acids. CDR1 is SGDLS and CDR2 is YYNGEE in the germline V gene. The V end lost 0 bases, the J end lost 6 bases, and 13 bases lay between the germline ends. This CDR3 is CASSVEGGAGQPQHF. The CDR3 DNA reads as TGTGCCAGCAGCGTAGAGGGAGGGGCAGGTCAGCCCCAGCATTTT.

This chain uses TRBV7-2 with TRBJ1-2; no reliable D call. This CDR3 has 13 residues. V lost 1 base, J lost 2 bases, and 5 bases lay in between. The germline V gene has CDR1 SGHTA and CDR2 FQGNSA. The CDR3 DNA reads TGTGCCAGCAGCTTAGGGGGAAACTATGGCTACACCTTC. Translated, it gives CASSLGGNYGYTF.

This chain joins TRBV5-6 and TRBJ1-4; D is possibly TRBD1 (6 bases). Germline loops: CDR1 SGHDT, CDR2 YYEEEE. The CDR3 contains 14 residues. Trimming cost V 0 bases and J 8 bases, with 11 bases left between them. CDR3 sequence: CASSLAGGREKLFF. CDR3 bases: TGTGCCAGCAGCTTGGCTGGGGGCAGAGAAAAACTGTTTTTT.

The J gene is TRBJ1-2, the V gene TRBV9; 9 bases are shared with TRBD1. Losses at the gene ends were 3 bases for V and 8 bases for J; bases not matched to a gene: 8. Germline V gene data show CDR1 as SGDLS and CDR2 as YYNGEE. CDR3 length: 14 amino acids. The CDR3 sequence: CASSAQNGQGGYTF. The CDR3, as DNA: TGTGCCAGCAGCGCACAAAACGGACAGGGGGGCTACACCTTC.

This chain uses TRBV4-1 with TRBJ2-5; D might be TRBD2 (6 bases). The CDR3 is 13 amino acids. The germline gives CDR1 MGHRA, CDR2 YSYEKL. The ends were cut back, 5 bases at V and 2 bases at J, with 9 bases in the middle. As DNA, the CDR3 is TGCGCCAGCAGCGTTGCGGGGCAAGAGACCCAGTACTTC. Its protein product is CASSVAGQETQYF.

This clone was found a few times. The chain employs TRBV10-3 and TRBJ1-4, with D possibly being TRBD1 (6 bases). The germline CDR1 and CDR2 sequences are ENHRY and SYGVKD. The CDR3 consists of 14 residues. V was clipped by 4 bases and J by 4 bases, with 10 bases between them. As DNA, the CDR3 is TGTGCCATCAGTGGGACAGCGAGTAATGAAAAACTGTTTTTT. Translation gives CAISGTASNEKLFF.

The V and J genes are TRBV27 and TRBJ1-4; TRBD1 aligns across 8 bases. The V gene's germline CDR1 is MNHEY and CDR2 SMNVEV (reference sequence). Unmatched junction bases numbered 5, after V lost 6 bases and J lost 5 bases. The CDR3 is made up of 14 amino acids. This chain's CDR3 is CASSGTGGNEKLFF. DNA of the CDR3: TGTGCCAGCAGCGGGACAGGCGGCAATGAAAAACTGTTTTTT.

The chain carries TRBV29-1 and TRBJ1-6, with D perhaps matching TRBD1 (5 bases). CDR3 size: 14 residues. Looked up from germline, CDR1 is SQVTM and CDR2 is ANQGSEA. V was shortened by 8 bases and J by 7 bases, with 18 bases between the two germline ends. Here the CDR3 reads CSTGPSGRNSPLHF. The CDR3 nucleotides read TGCAGCACTGGCCCGTCAGGGAGGAATTCACCCCTCCACTTT.

The V call is TRBV10-3, the J call TRBJ1-2; weak D call: TRBD1 (5 bases). Trimming left V 5 bases short and J 1 base short, with 11 bases between. CDR1 and CDR2 (germline): ENHRY, SYGVKD. The CDR3 is made up of 14 amino acids. The CDR3 DNA reads TGTGCCATCAGTACCGGGGCCTTTAACTATGGCTACACCTTC. It translates to CAISTGAFNYGYTF.

This chain joins TRBV5-6 and TRBJ1-2, with a tentative D call TRBD1 (6 bases). CDR1 SGHDT and CDR2 YYEEEE come from the germline V gene. The ends were cut back, 3 bases at V and 8 bases at J, with 17 bases in the middle. The CDR3 has 14 amino acids. CDR3 nucleotide sequence: TGTGCCAGCAGCTCACAGGGTGGAATGAAAGGCTACACCTTC. Protein sequence: CASSSQGGMKGYTF.

This rearrangement joins TRBV6-1 to TRBJ2-2, with D unclear. The CDR3 consists of 13 residues. Trimming stripped 1 base from V and 3 bases from J, with 3 bases between. The germline CDR1 and CDR2 sequences are MNHNS and SASEGT. This CDR3 reads CASSEGYTGELFF. CDR3 DNA: TGTGCCAGCAGTGAAGGCTACACCGGGGAGCTGTTTTTT.

J is TRBJ2-7 and V is TRBV20-1; D is ambiguous. CDR1 is DFQATT, CDR2 SNEGSKA, per germline (reference sequence). CDR3 length: 11 amino acids. V lost 2 bases and J 7 bases, leaving 9 bases between the germline ends. CDR3 in DNA: TGCAGTGCTAGAAACCCCGGAGAGCAGTACTTC. As protein: CSARNPGEQYF.

This rearrangement joins TRBV7-9 to TRBJ1-5; 10 positions match TRBD1. This CDR3 contains 17 residues. Germline V gives CDR1 SEHNR, CDR2 FQNEAQ (reference sequence). V trimming: 3 bases; J trimming: 6 bases; junction bases outside the gene matches: 11. The DNA for the CDR3 is TGTGCCAGCAGCTTCGGGACAGGGGTAGGAGTTGGTCAGCCCCAGCATTTT. Its protein is CASSFGTGVGVGQPQHF.

The rearrangement joins TRBV28 to TRBJ1-2, with 12 bases identical to TRBD1. Germline V gives CDR1 MDHEN, CDR2 SYDVKM. There are 17 residues in the CDR3. V dropped 2 bases and J dropped 1; count of bases not matched to a gene: 5. The CDR3 is CASSLPGQGALNYGYTF. The CDR3 DNA reads TGTGCCAGCAGTTTACCGGGACAGGGGGCGCTTAACTATGGCTACACCTTC.

V and J are TRBV29-1 and TRBJ2-1; D ambiguous. The CDR3 spans 12 residues. Trimming cost V 6 bases and J 7 bases, with 13 bases left between them. Germline V gene data show CDR1 as SQVTM and CDR2 as ANQGSEA. CDR3 protein: CSVSDFSNEQFF. For the CDR3, the DNA is TGCAGCGTCTCGGATTTTTCGAATGAGCAGTTCTTC.

The CDR3 nucleotides are TGTGCCTGGAGGAACTACGGGACAGGGCCGTTCTTC. Translated, it gives CAWRNYGTGPFF. The chain links TRBV30 to TRBJ2-1; 9 bases match TRBD1. Trimming cost V 3 bases and J 15 bases; bases outside gene matches: 9. Germline V gene sequence: CDR1 GTSNPN, CDR2 SVGIG (reference sequence). The CDR3 runs 12 residues.

The rearrangement uses TRBV7-9 and TRBJ2-7; perhaps TRBD2 as D (7 bases). The germline V and J ends were trimmed by 9 bases and 0 bases, with 21 bases remaining between them. Germline CDR1 is SEHNR and CDR2 is FQNEAQ (reference sequence). The length of the CDR3 is 16 residues. CDR3 region: CASGEWGGPSSYEQYF. The CDR3 region has the DNA TGTGCCAGTGGGGAGTGGGGGGGCCCCAGCTCCTACGAGCAGTACTTC.

This clone appeared a single time. This rearrangement joins TRBV6-1 to TRBJ1-6, with D uncertain. Deletions cut 3 bases from V and 9 bases from J, with 6 bases between. Germline lookup yields CDR1 MNHNS and CDR2 SASEGT. The CDR3 consists of 12 residues. In nucleotides, the CDR3 is TGTGCCAGCAGTGAGACCGGTTCACCCCTCCACTTT. It translates to CASSETGSPLHF.

The chain uses TRBV30 and TRBJ2-1, with D perhaps TRBD2 (5 bases). The CDR3 consists of 12 residues. Germline assignment: CDR1 GTSNPN and CDR2 SVGIG (reference sequence). The V gene lost 3 bases and the J gene lost 6 bases, with 9 bases spanning the gap. Written as DNA, the CDR3 is TGTGCCTGGAGCGGGGTTATCAATGAGCAGTTCTTC. Encoded protein: CAWSGVINEQFF.

This chain joins TRBV6-5 and TRBJ1-5; possibly TRBD1 for D (6 bases). The V gene lost 6 bases and the J gene lost 5 bases, with 17 bases spanning the gap. The CDR3 loop spans 15 amino acids. Germline V gene sequence: CDR1 MNHEY, CDR2 SVGAGI. The CDR3 sequence: CASRTGAGRHQPQHF. DNA of the CDR3: TGTGCCAGCAGAACGGGGGCCGGGAGGCATCAGCCCCAGCATTTT.

This clone turned up a few times. The chain uses TRBV2 and TRBJ2-3; either TRBD1 or TRBD2 may fit D (5 bases each). V lost 6 bases and J 2 bases, leaving 12 bases between the germline ends. CDR3 length: 14 residues. Germline CDR1 SNHLY, CDR2 FYNNEI. The chain's CDR3 is CASRAGADTDTQYF. Written as DNA, the CDR3 is TGTGCCAGCAGGGCCGGGGCGGACACAGATACGCAGTATTTT.